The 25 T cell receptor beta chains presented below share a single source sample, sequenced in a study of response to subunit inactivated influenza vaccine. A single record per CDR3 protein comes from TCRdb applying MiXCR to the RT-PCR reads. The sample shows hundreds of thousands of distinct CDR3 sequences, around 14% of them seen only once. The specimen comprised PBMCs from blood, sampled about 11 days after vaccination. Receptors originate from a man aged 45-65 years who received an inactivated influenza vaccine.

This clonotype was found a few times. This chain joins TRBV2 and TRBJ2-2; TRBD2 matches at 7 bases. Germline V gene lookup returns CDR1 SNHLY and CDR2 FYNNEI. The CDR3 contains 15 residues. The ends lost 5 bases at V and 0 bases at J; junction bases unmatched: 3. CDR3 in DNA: TGTGCCAGCAGTCGGGACTACACGAACACCGGGGAGCTGTTTTTT. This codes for CASSRDYTNTGELFF.

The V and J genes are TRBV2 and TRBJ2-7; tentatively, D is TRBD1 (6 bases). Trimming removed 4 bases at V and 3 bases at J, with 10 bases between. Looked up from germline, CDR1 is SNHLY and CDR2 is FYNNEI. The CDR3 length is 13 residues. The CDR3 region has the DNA TGTGCCAGCAGTGGACTGACAGGCTACGAGCAGTACTTC. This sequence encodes CASSGLTGYEQYF.

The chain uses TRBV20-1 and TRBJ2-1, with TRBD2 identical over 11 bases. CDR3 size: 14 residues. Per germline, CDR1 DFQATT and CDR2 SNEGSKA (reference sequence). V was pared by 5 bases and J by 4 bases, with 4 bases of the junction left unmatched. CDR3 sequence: CSASTSGIYNEQFF. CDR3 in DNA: TGCAGTGCTTCGACTAGCGGGATTTACAATGAGCAGTTCTTC.

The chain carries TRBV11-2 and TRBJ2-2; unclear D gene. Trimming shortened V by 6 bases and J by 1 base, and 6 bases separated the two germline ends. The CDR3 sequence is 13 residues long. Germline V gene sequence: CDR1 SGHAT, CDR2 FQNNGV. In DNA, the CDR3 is TGTGCCAGCAGACGACAGAACACCGGGGAGCTGTTTTTT. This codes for CASRRQNTGELFF.

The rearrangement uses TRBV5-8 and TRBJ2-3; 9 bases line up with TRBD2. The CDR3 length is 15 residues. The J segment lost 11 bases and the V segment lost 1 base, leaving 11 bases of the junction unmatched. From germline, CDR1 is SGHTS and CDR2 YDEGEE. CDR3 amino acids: CASSLLAGQTYEQYF. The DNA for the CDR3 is TGTGCCAGCAGCTTGCTAGCGGGACAAACCTACGAGCAGTATTTT. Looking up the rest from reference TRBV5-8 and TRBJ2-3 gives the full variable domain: EAGVTQSPTHLIKTRGQQATLRCSPISGHTSVYWYQQALGLGLQFLLWYDEGEERNRGNFPPRFSGRQFPNYSSELNVNALELEDSALYLCASSLLAGQTYEQYFGPGTRLTVL.

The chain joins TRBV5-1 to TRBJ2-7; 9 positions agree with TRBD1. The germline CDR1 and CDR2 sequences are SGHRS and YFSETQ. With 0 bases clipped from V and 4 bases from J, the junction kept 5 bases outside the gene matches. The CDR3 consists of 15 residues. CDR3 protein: CASSLGPGQGYEQYF. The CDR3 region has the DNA TGCGCCAGCAGCTTGGGGCCGGGACAGGGTTACGAGCAGTACTTC.

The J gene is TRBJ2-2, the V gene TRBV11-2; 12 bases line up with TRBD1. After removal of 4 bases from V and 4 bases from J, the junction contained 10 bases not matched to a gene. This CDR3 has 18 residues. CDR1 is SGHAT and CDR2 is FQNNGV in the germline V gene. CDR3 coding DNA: TGTGCCAGCAGCTCCCCCGGGACAGGGGGCCCTCGCACCGGGGAGCTGTTTTTT. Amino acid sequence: CASSSPGTGGPRTGELFF.

The CDR3 region has the DNA TGTGCCAGCAGTCCACGGACAGCGTACGCCAGTGAGCAGTTCTTC. Translating it yields CASSPRTAYASEQFF. The J gene is TRBJ2-1, the V gene TRBV6-2 or TRBV6-3; maybe TRBD1 (6 bases). The CDR3 is 15 residues long. Germline CDR1 is MNHEY and CDR2 is SVGEGT. V lost 5 bases to trimming and J lost 9 bases, with 20 bases between them.

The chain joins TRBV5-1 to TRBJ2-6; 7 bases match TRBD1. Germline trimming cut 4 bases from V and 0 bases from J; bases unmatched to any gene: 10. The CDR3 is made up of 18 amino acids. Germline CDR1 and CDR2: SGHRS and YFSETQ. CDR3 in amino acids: CASSPRQGPYSGANVLTF. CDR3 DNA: TGCGCCAGCAGCCCCCGACAGGGACCGTACTCTGGGGCCAACGTCCTGACTTTC.

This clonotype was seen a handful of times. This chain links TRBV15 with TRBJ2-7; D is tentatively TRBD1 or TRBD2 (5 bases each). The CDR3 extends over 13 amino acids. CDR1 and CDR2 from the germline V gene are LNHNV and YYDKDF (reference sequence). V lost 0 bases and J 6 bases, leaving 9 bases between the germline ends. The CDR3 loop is CATSRDNGGEQYF. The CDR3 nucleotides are TGTGCCACCAGCAGAGATAATGGGGGCGAGCAGTACTTC.

The CDR3 DNA reads TGTGCCAGCAGCCCCATGGGGGTCACCTACAATGAGCAGTTCTTC. Residues: CASSPMGVTYNEQFF. The chain employs TRBV7-9 and TRBJ2-1; TRBD1 or TRBD2 may be the D gene (5 bases each). CDR1 and CDR2 from the germline V gene are SEHNR and FQNEAQ (reference sequence). This CDR3 comprises 15 residues. Trimming took 5 bases from V and 2 from J, leaving 13 bases between them. The entire variable domain, with the rest obtained from reference TRBV7-9 and TRBJ2-1, is as follows: DTGVSQNPRHKITKRGQNVTFRCDPISEHNRLYWYRQTLGQGPEFLTYFQNEAQLEKSRLLSDRFSAERPKGSFSTLEIQRTEQGDSAMYLCASSPMGVTYNEQFFGPGTRLTVL.

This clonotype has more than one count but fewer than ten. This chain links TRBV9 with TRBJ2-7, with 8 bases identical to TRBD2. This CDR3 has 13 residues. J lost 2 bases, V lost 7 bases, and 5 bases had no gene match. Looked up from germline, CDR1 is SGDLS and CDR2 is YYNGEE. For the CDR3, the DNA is TGTGCCAGCGGCATCGGGGGGGCCTACGAGCAGTACTTC. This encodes CASGIGGAYEQYF.

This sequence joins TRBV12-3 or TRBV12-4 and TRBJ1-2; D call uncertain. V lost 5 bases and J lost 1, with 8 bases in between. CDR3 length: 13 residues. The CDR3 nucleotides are TGTGCCAGCAGTAAGACCTATAACTATGGCTACACCTTC. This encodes CASSKTYNYGYTF.

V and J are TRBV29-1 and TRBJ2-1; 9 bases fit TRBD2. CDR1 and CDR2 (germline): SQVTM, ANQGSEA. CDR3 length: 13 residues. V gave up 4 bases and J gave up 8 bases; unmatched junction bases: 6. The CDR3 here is CSVAGLAVDEQFF. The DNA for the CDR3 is TGCAGCGTTGCGGGACTAGCTGTAGATGAGCAGTTCTTC.

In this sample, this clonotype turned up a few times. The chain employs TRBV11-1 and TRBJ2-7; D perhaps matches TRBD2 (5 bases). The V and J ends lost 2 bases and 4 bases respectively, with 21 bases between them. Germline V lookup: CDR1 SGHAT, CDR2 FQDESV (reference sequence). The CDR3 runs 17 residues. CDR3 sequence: CASSLPNSGLATYEQYF. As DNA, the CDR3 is TGTGCCAGCAGCTTACCCAACTCGGGGTTGGCTACTTACGAGCAGTACTTC.

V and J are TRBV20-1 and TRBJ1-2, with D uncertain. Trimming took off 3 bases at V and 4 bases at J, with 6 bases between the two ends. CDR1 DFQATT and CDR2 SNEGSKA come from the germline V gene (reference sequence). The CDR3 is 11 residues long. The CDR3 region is CSASSVYGYTF. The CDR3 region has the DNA TGCAGTGCTAGCTCCGTCTATGGCTACACCTTC.

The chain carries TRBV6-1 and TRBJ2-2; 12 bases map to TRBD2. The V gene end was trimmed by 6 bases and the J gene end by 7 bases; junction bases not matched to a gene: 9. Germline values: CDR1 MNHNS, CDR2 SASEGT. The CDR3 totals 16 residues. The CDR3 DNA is TGTGCCAGCAGCTTTGAGACTAGCGGGAGATTCGGGGAGCTGTTTTTT. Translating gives CASSFETSGRFGELFF.

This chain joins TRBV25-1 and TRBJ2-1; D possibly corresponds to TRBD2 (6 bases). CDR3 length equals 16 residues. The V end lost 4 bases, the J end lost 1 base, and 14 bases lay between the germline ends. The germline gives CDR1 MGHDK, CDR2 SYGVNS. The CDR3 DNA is TGTGCCAGCAGTGGATCAGCGGGTATGTCCTACAATGAGCAGTTCTTC. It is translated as CASSGSAGMSYNEQFF.

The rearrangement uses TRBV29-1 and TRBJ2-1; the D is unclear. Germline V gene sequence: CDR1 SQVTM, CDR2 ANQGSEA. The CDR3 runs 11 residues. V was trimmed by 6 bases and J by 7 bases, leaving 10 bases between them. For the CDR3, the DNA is TGCAGCGTCTTCGGGTCGAATGAGCAGTTCTTC. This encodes CSVFGSNEQFF.

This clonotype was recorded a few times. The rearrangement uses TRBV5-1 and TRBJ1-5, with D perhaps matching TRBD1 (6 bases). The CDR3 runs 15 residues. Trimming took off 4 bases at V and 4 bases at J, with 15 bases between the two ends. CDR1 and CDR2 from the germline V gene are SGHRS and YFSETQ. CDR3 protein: CASSVQTGPNQPQHF. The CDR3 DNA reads TGCGCCAGCAGCGTCCAGACAGGACCTAATCAGCCCCAGCATTTT.

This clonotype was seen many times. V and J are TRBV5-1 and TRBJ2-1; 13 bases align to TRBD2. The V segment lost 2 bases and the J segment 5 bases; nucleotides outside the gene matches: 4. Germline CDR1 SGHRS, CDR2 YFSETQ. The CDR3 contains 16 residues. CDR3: CASSLGLAGAHNEQFF. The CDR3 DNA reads TGCGCCAGCAGCTTAGGACTAGCGGGAGCCCACAATGAGCAGTTCTTC. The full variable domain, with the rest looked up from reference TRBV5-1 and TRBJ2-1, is KAGVTQTPRYLIKTRGQQVTLSCSPISGHRSVSWYQQTPGQGLQFLFEYFSETQRNKGNFPGRFSGRQFSNSRSEMNVSTLELGDSALYLCASSLGLAGAHNEQFFGPGTRLTVL.

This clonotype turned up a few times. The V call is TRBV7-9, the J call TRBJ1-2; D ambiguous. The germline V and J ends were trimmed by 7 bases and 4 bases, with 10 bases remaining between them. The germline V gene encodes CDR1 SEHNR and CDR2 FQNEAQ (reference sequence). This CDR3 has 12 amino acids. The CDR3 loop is CASTIDIYGYTF. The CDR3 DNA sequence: TGTGCCAGCACCATCGACATCTATGGCTACACCTTC.

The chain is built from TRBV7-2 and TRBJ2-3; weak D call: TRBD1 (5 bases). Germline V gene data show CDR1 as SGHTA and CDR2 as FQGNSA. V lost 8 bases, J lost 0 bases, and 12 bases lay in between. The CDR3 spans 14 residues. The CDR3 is CASRQGRSTDTQYF. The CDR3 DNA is TGTGCCAGCCGCCAGGGAAGGAGCACAGATACGCAGTATTTT.

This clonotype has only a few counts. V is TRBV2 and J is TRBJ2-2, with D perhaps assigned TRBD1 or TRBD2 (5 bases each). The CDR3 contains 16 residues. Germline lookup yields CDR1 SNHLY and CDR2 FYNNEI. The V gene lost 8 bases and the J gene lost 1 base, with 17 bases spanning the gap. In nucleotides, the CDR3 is TGTGCCAGCGCTCCGGACGGGGCCCTGAACACCGGGGAGCTGTTTTTT. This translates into CASAPDGALNTGELFF. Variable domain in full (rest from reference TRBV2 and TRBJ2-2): EPEVTQTPSHQVTQMGQEVILRCVPISNHLYFYWYRQILGQKVEFLVSFYNNEISEKSEIFDDQFSVERPDGSNFTLKIRSTKLEDSAMYFCASAPDGALNTGELFFGEGSRLTVL.

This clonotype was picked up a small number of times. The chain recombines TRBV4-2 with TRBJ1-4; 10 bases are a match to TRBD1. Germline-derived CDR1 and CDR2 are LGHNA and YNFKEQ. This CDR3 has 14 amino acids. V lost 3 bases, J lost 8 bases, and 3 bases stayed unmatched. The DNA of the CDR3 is TGTGCCAGCAGCCAGCGGACAGGGGGGGAAAAACTGTTTTTT. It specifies CASSQRTGGEKLFF.